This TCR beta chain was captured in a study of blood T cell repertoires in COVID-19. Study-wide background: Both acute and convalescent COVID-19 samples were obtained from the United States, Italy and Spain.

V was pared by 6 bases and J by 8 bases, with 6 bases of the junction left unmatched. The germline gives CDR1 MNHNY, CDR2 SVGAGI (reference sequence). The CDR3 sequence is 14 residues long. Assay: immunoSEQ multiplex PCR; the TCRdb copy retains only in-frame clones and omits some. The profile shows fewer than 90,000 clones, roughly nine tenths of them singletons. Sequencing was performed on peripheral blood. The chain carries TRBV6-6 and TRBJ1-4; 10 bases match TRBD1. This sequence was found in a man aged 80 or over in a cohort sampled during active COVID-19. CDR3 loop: CASRTGQGNEKLFF. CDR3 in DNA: TGTGCCAGCAGAACGGGACAGGGGAACGAAAAACTGTTTTTT.